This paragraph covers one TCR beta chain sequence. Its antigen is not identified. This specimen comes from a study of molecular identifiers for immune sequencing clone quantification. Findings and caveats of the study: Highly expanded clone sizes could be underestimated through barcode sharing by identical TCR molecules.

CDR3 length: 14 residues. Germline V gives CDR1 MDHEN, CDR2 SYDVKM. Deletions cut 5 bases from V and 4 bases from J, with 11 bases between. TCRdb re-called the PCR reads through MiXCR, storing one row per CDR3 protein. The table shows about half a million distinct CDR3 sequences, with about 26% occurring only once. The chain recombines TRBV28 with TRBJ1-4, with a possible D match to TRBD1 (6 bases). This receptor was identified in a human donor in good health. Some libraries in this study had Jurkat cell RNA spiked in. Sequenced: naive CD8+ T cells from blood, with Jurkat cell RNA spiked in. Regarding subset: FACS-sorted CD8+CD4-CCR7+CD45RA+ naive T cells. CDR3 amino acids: CASSHRQVNEKLFF. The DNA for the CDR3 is TGTGCCAGCAGTCACAGACAGGTTAATGAAAAACTGTTTTTT.